This T cell receptor beta chain was profiled in a study of blood T cell repertoires in COVID-19 (dated by TCRdb to the early 2020s). The study in broad terms: The collaborator samples originated in the United States, Italy and Spain and spanned the acute and convalescent phases of COVID-19. The prospective study material was composed of cDNA or gDNA derived from T cells, B-cell-depleted T cells, or PBMCs. The dataset comprised deeply sampled blood TCRbeta repertoires from subjects exposed to, actively infected with, or recovered from COVID-19. The repertoires were made available in a free public database intended to serve as a resource for research on the immune response to SARS-CoV-2. The samples were drawn from two sources: the first 160 participants of the ongoing ImmuneRACE study, and some 1,300 subjects contributed by 6 global collaborators. The sample metadata nearly always contained a de-identified subject ID, COVID-19 status, age in years and sex. Where available, HLA class I and class II types were taken from metadata supplied by the sample provider and were not determined by assay-based typing. The paper's findings and limits, for the study overall: Clinical and demographic metadata were provided uncurated, with the amount varying by source and participant.

The immunoSEQ Assay, a bias-controlled multiplex PCR, was used to amplify TCRbeta CDR3 regions from genomic DNA. As for the original processing: The number of nucleated cells in each sample was estimated by amplification of reference gene primers within the assay. To quantify the absolute abundance of each unique TCRbeta CDR3 rearrangement, sequence reads were collapsed and filtered. For each sample, productive Simpson clonality was calculated by taking the square root of Simpson's diversity index across productive rearrangements. TCRdb's version of the immuneACCESS table is confined to in-frame rearrangements and falls short of the full clone set. An unresolved V gene accounts for under half of the shortfall where checked; the remainder is of unknown origin. V and J calls plus clone size are reproduced from that table; the DNA served to infer D and trimming. The sample table shows about 280,000 clones, and 65% to 90% are seen once. The leading ten clones occupy 13% of the sample.

About this clone: No antigen is known for it. No base qualities exist here, and no much larger clone lies one base off it.

The collaborating institutions used their own protocols to collect whole blood in K2EDTA tubes. For TCRbeta analysis, collaborators shipped samples in one of three forms: frozen whole blood, isolated PBMCs, or DNA extracted from either of those sample types. Compared with germline, V lacks 3 bases and J lacks 1 base; bases without a gene match: 2. CDR1 MNHNS and CDR2 SASEGT are derived from the germline V gene. The CDR3 has 15 amino acids, counting the end cysteine and phenylalanine. Only CDR3 DNA remains: 45 bases, in frame from the first base. This clonotype was obtained from a human donor in a cohort sampled during active COVID-19. Sequencing was carried out using peripheral blood. This chain is built from TRBV6-1 and TRBJ1-4, with TRBD1 matching 7 junction bases. The bases read TGTGCCAGCAGTGACAGGGGGTTAACTAATGAAAAACTGTTTTTT. Its translation is CASSDRGLTNEKLFF.